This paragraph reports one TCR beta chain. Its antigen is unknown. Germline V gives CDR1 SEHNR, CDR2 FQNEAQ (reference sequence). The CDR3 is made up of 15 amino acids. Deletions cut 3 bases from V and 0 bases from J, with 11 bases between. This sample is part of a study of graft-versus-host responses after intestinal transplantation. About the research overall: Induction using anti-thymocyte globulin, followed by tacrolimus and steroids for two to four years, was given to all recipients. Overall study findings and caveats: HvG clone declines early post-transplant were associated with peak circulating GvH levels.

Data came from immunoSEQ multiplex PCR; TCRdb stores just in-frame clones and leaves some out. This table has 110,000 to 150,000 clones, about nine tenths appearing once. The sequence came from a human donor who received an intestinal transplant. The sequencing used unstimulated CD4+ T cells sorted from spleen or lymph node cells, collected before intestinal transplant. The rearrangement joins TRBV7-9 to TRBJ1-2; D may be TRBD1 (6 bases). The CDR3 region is CASSLRGGANYGYTF. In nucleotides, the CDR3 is TGTGCCAGCAGCTTGAGAGGGGGAGCTAACTATGGCTACACCTTC.